The clone carrying this T cell receptor beta chain was detected many times. The antigen is not known. The J segment lost 5 bases and the V segment lost 4 bases, leaving 6 bases of the junction unmatched. Per germline, CDR1 SGHRS and CDR2 YFSETQ. The CDR3 consists of 13 residues. The sorted libraries took about a million CD4+ or CD8+ T cells. This entry comes from a study of neurological immune-mediated disorders. Study-wide results and limits: A possible signature appeared as one related-CDR3 cluster, in which phylogenetic grouping placed the repertoires of 18 of 34 multiple sclerosis patients.

The making of cDNA relied on 5'RACE with 10-nucleotide random UMIs. Via MiXCR, TCRdb re-called the 5' RACE reads, giving one row per CDR3 protein. This repertoire shows over 45,000 distinct CDR3 sequences, over 3.5% found once; its top ten account for roughly 1.9%. The sample consisted of CD4+ T cells from blood. The chain recombines TRBV5-1 with TRBJ2-7; 7 nucleotides agree with TRBD2. The source of this sequence is a woman aged 35 to 49 with multiple sclerosis. The CDR3 region is CASSLRGDNEQYF. DNA of the CDR3: TGCGCCAGCAGCCTTCGGGGGGATAACGAGCAGTACTTC.